The 17 T cell receptor beta chains listed next were all sequenced from one sample in a study of Ad26.COV2.S vaccination and SARS-CoV-2 variants. Method: immunoSEQ multiplex PCR; TCRdb's copy keeps in-frame clones and lacks some. The table includes approximately 350,000 clones, around 90% detected once. Treatment denoted: 15 to 20 received Ad26.COV2.S at low or high dose, single or two shots; roughly five received placebo; per-sample allocation not given. Each sample was drawn 63 days after the first injection (of vaccine or placebo). Material: peripheral blood, obtained in a trial of Ad26.COV2.S vaccine versus placebo. The receptor source for this set is a person between 18 and 65 years old who received the Ad26.COV2.S COVID-19 vaccine or a placebo.

Only one count was recorded for this clone. The same CDR3 arises from other DNA sequences in this sample as well. The gene calls are TRBV19 and TRBJ2-5, with D hard to call. This CDR3 spans 11 amino acids. Trimming cost V 4 bases and J 5 bases, with 5 bases left between them. Germline-derived CDR1 and CDR2 are LNHDA and SQIVND (reference sequence). DNA for the CDR3: TGTGCCAGTAGTAGTGTGGAGACCCAGTACTTC. It translates to CASSSVETQYF. The full variable domain, rest sourced from reference TRBV19 and TRBJ2-5, is DGGITQSPKYLFRKEGQNVTLSCEQNLNHDAMYWYRQDPGQGLRLIYYSQIVNDFQKGDIAEGYSVSREKKESFPLTVTSAQKNPTAFYLCASSSVETQYFGPGTRLLVL.

The rearrangement uses TRBV18 and TRBJ1-1; 9 bases agree with TRBD1. Losses at the gene ends were 3 bases for V and 6 bases for J; bases not matched to a gene: 11. Germline CDR1 is KGHSH and CDR2 is LQKENI. The CDR3 totals 16 residues. The CDR3 DNA follows: TGTGCCAGCTCACCCGCGGGACAGGGAAGGACGGCTGAAGCTTTCTTT. Its protein product is CASSPAGQGRTAEAFF.

The genes are TRBV29-1 and TRBJ1-1, with a possible D match to TRBD1 (6 bases). This CDR3 is built from 11 residues. The germline V gene has CDR1 SQVTM and CDR2 ANQGSEA. The germline V and J ends were trimmed by 4 bases and 11 bases, with 14 bases remaining between them. In DNA form, the CDR3 reads TGCAGCGTTGTGAGGGGGGTTGACGCTTTCTTT. Its translation: CSVVRGVDAFF.

This chain links TRBV4-2 with TRBJ2-7, with D hard to call. V was trimmed by 1 base and J by 1 base, leaving 8 bases between them. Germline CDR1 LGHNA, CDR2 YNFKEQ. This CDR3 comprises 14 residues. The CDR3 loop is CASSQAVGSYEQYF. The CDR3 nucleotides are TGTGCCAGCAGCCAAGCGGTGGGGTCCTACGAGCAGTACTTC.

V gene TRBV7-3 combines with J gene TRBJ2-1; possible D gene TRBD1, 6 bases. Trimming stripped 1 base from V and 6 bases from J, with 13 bases between. CDR1 is SGHTA, CDR2 FQGTGA, per germline. The CDR3 spans 15 residues. CDR3 coding DNA: TGTGCCAGCAGCTTAAGCGGACAGTTGAGCAATGAGCAGTTCTTC. The encoded protein is CASSLSGQLSNEQFF.

The chain couples TRBV7-3 to TRBJ2-1, with 7 bases fitting TRBD1. Germline CDR1 SGHTA, CDR2 FQGTGA. Germline trimming cut 1 base from V and 3 bases from J; bases unmatched to any gene: 3. The CDR3 has 15 residues. In nucleotides, the CDR3 is TGTGCCAGCAGCTTAAAACGGGACAGCTACAATGAGCAGTTCTTC. Its protein is CASSLKRDSYNEQFF.

This clone was counted once. The rearrangement links TRBV9 to TRBJ2-1; 8 bases map to TRBD2. Germline CDR1 and CDR2: SGDLS and YYNGEE. Unmatched junction bases numbered 7, after V lost 5 bases and J lost 0 bases. The CDR3 runs to 16 residues. CDR3 DNA sequence: TGTGCCAGCAGGAGCGGGGGAGCAAACTCCTACAATGAGCAGTTCTTC. Translation gives CASRSGGANSYNEQFF.

J is TRBJ1-1 and V is TRBV7-3; D is possibly TRBD1 (6 bases). This CDR3 spans 15 amino acids. Germline CDR1 is SGHTA and CDR2 is FQGTGA. With 6 bases removed from V and 3 bases from J, the gap between germline ends came to 17 bases. The CDR3: CASSPMGGADTEAFF. The DNA of the CDR3 is TGTGCCAGCAGTCCCATGGGGGGCGCGGACACTGAAGCTTTCTTT.

The chain has TRBV11-3 and TRBJ2-1; D unclear. Per germline, CDR1 SGHNT and CDR2 YENEEA. The CDR3 covers 12 residues. With 2 bases removed from V and 14 bases from J, the gap between germline ends came to 13 bases. The CDR3: CASSLPGGSEFF. CDR3 nucleotides: TGTGCCAGCAGCTTACCGGGCGGTTCGGAGTTCTTC.

The chain combines TRBV6-5 with TRBJ2-5; 8 bases match TRBD1. This CDR3 is built from 14 residues. The V segment lost 6 bases and the J segment 10 bases; nucleotides outside the gene matches: 13. Germline CDR1 MNHEY, CDR2 SVGAGI. CDR3 coding DNA: TGTGCCAGCAGGCCGGGGACAGGAGGGTACAACCAGTACTTC. This encodes CASRPGTGGYNQYF.

This clone has a single count. The rearrangement uses TRBV5-1 and TRBJ2-1; 10 nucleotides agree with TRBD2. Trimming took 4 bases from V and 8 from J; bases not matched to a gene: 15. The CDR3 sequence is 17 residues long. The germline V gene has CDR1 SGHRS and CDR2 YFSETQ. The CDR3 sequence: CASSPREAGGSFHEQFF. The CDR3, as DNA: TGCGCCAGCAGCCCACGGGAAGCGGGGGGGTCTTTCCATGAGCAGTTCTTC.

This chain uses TRBV7-6 with TRBJ2-5, with D possibly matching TRBD1 (6 bases). CDR3 length: 15 amino acids. Germline V gene sequence: CDR1 SGHVS, CDR2 FNYEAQ. The V end was cut by 2 bases, the J end by 2 bases, with 12 bases between. The chain's CDR3 is CASSLMGAGQETQYF. As DNA, the CDR3 is TGTGCCAGCAGCTTAATGGGGGCTGGACAAGAGACCCAGTACTTC.

The chain carries TRBV19 and TRBJ2-5; 10 bases line up with TRBD1. Per germline, CDR1 LNHDA and CDR2 SQIVND (reference sequence). CDR3 length: 15 residues. The V and J ends lost 5 bases and 5 bases, in that order; junction bases with no gene match: 8. CDR3 amino acids: CASSLRDRGSETQYF. The CDR3 nucleotides read TGTGCCAGTAGTCTTAGGGACAGGGGTTCGGAGACCCAGTACTTC.

This clone was seen once. The gene calls are TRBV7-9 and TRBJ1-3; D unresolved. CDR3 length: 11 residues. Trimming took off 5 bases at V and 9 bases at J, with 8 bases between the two ends. Germline V gene sequence: CDR1 SEHNR, CDR2 FQNEAQ (reference sequence). CDR3 nucleotide sequence: TGTGCCAGCAGCCCGGATACCACCATATATTTT. This sequence encodes CASSPDTTIYF.

This chain connects TRBV10-3 to TRBJ2-5; the D gene is possibly TRBD2 (6 bases). The length of the CDR3 is 14 residues. Looked up from germline, CDR1 is ENHRY and CDR2 is SYGVKD. The V and J ends lost 10 bases and 1 base respectively, with 16 bases between them. CDR3 bases: TGTGCCACCACCTCTACTAGCCTCCAAGAGACCCAGTACTTC. Amino acid sequence: CATTSTSLQETQYF.

J is TRBJ2-7 and V is TRBV10-3; perhaps TRBD2 as D (5 bases). The CDR3 sequence is 13 residues long. V lost 10 bases to trimming and J lost 4 bases, with 17 bases between them. Germline V lookup: CDR1 ENHRY, CDR2 SYGVKD. CDR3 protein: CATTGSIRYEQYF. CDR3 DNA: TGTGCCACAACGGGGTCCATAAGGTACGAGCAGTACTTC.

The V and J genes are TRBV5-1 and TRBJ2-3, with D perhaps matching TRBD1 or TRBD2 (6 bases each). V gave up 7 bases and J gave up 3 bases, with 12 bases separating them. The CDR3 covers 13 residues. Germline CDR1 reads SGHRS; CDR2 reads YFSETQ. Written as DNA, the CDR3 is TGCGCCAGCGTGGAGGGGGAGACAGATACGCAGTATTTT. Its translation: CASVEGETDTQYF.